The clone carrying this T cell receptor (beta chain) was seen at least ten times. As yet, its antigen is unknown. The sample comes from a study of T cell repertoires in cytomegalovirus infection. Study information: Matching HLA type, along with CMV infection, was indicated by public TCR beta signatures. General study results and limits: Summed frequency of public TCR beta families distinguished CMV carriers with the relevant HLA.

TCRdb re-called the reads with MiXCR, one entry per CDR3 protein. The table includes about 600,000 distinct CDR3 sequences, more than 20% detected once. The CDR3 spans 15 residues. Germline CDR1 and CDR2: SEHNR and FQNEAQ (reference sequence). With 5 bases removed from V and 0 bases from J, the gap between germline ends came to 10 bases. This chain uses TRBV7-9 with TRBJ2-2; the D gene is possibly TRBD1 (5 bases). The sample comprised CD8+ T cells from PBMCs. The TCR originated in a human donor in good health (CMV status not recorded). Some clones in this sample may be carry-over from other donors' samples. Here the CDR3 reads CASSPPDTNTGELFF. In DNA form, the CDR3 reads TGTGCCAGCAGCCCCCCGGACACGAACACCGGGGAGCTGTTTTTT.